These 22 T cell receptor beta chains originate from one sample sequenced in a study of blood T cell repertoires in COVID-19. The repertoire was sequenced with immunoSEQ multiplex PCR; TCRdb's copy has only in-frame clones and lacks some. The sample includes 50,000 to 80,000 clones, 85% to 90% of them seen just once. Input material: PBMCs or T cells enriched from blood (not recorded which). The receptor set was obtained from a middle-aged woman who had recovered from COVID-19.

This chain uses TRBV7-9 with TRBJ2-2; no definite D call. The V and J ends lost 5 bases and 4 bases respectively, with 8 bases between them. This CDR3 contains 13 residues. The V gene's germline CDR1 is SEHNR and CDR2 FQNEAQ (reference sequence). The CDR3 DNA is TGTGCCAGCAGCCCCGCCGGCACCGGGGAGCTGTTTTTT. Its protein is CASSPAGTGELFF.

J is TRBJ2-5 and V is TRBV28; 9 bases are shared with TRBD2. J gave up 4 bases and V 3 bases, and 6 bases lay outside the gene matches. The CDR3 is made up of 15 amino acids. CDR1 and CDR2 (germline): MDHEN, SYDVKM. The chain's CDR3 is CASSFSRGGGETQYF. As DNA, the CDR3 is TGTGCCAGCAGTTTTTCGCGGGGGGGCGGAGAGACCCAGTACTTC.

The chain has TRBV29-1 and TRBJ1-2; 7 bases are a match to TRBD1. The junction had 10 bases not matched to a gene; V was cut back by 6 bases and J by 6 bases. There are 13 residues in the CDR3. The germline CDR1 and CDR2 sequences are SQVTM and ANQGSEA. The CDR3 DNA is TGCAGCGTGGGGGGCACAGGGGCGAATGGCTACACCTTC. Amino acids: CSVGGTGANGYTF.

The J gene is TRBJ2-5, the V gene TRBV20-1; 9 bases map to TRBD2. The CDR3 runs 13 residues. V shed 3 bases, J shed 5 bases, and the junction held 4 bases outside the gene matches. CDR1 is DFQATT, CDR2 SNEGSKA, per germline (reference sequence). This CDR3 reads CSASRLAGETQYF. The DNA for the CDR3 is TGCAGTGCTAGTAGGCTAGCGGGGGAGACCCAGTACTTC.

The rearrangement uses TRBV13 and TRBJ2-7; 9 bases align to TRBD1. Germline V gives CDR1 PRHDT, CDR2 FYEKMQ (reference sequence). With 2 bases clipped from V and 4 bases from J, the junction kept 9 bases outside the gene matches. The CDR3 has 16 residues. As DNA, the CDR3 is TGTGCCAGCAGCTTATCCGGGACAGGGTATCGGTACGAGCAGTACTTC. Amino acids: CASSLSGTGYRYEQYF.

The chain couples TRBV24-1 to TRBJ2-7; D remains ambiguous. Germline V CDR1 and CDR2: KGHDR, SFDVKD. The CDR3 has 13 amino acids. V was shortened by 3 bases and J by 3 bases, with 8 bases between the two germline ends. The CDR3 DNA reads TGTGCCACCAGTGATGATAACAGCTACGAGCAGTACTTC. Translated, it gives CATSDDNSYEQYF.

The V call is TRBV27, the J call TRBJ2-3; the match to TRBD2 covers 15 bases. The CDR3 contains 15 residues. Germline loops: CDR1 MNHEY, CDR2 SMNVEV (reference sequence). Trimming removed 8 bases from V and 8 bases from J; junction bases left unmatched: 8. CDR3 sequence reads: CASRLGLAGGSTQYF. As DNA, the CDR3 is TGTGCCAGCCGCCTGGGACTAGCGGGGGGCTCTACGCAGTATTTT.

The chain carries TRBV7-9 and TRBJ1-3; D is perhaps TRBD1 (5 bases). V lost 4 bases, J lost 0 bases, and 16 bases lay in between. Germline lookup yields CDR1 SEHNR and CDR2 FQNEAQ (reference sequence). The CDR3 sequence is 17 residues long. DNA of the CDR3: TGTGCCAGCAGCTCGATCGGGGGAGCCAGCTCTGGAAACACCATATATTTT. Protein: CASSSIGGASSGNTIYF.

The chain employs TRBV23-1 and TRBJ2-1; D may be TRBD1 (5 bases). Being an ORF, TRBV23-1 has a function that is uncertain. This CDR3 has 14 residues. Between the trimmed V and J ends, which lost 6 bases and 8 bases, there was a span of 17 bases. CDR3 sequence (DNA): TGCGCCAGCAGATTGACAGTCCCCGACGATGAGCAGTTCTTC. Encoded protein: CASRLTVPDDEQFF.

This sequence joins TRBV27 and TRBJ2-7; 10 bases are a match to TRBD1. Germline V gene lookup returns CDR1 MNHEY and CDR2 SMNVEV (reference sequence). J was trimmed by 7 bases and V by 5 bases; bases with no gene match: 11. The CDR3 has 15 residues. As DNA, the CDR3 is TGTGCCAGCAGTCCGTCGGGGGGACAGGGGTATGAGCAGTACTTC. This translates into CASSPSGGQGYEQYF.

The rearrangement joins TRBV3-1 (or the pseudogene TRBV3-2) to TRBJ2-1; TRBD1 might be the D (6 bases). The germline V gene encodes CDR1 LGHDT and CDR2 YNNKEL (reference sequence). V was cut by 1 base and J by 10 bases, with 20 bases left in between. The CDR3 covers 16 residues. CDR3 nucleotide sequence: TGTGCCAGCAGCCAAGGGGGCGGCTTCCATACAGGGGAGCAGTTCTTC. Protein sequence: CASSQGGGFHTGEQFF.

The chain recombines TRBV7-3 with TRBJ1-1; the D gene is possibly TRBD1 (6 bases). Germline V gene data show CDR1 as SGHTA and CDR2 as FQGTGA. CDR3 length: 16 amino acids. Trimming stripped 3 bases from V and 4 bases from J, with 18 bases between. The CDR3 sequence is CASSFTGYAGSTEAFF. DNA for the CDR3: TGTGCCAGCAGCTTTACAGGGTATGCTGGGAGCACTGAAGCTTTCTTT.

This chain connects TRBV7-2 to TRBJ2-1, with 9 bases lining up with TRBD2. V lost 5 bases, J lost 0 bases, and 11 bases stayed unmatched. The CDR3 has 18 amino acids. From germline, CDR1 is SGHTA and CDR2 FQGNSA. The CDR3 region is CASSPRRAGGASYNEQFF. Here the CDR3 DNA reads TGTGCCAGCAGCCCCCGGAGGGCGGGGGGGGCCTCCTACAATGAGCAGTTCTTC.

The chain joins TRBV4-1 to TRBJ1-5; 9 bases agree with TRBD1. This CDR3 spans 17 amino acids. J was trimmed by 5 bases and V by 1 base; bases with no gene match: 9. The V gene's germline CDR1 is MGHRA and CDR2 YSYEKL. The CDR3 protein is CASSQVGKDRGHQPQHF. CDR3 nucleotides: TGCGCCAGCAGCCAAGTGGGAAAGGACAGGGGACATCAGCCCCAGCATTTT.

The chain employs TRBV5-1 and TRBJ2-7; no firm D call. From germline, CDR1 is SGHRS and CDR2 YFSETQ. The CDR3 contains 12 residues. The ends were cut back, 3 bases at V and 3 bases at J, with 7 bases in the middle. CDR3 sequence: CASSSTGYEQYF. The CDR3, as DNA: TGCGCCAGCAGCTCAACGGGCTACGAGCAGTACTTC. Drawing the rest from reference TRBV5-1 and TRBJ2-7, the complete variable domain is KAGVTQTPRYLIKTRGQQVTLSCSPISGHRSVSWYQQTPGQGLQFLFEYFSETQRNKGNFPGRFSGRQFSNSRSEMNVSTLELGDSALYLCASSSTGYEQYFGPGTRLTVT.

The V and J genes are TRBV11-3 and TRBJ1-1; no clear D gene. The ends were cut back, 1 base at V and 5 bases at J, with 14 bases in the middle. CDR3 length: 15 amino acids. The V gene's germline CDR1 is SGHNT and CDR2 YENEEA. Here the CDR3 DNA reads TGTGCCAGCAGCTTAGTTTACCCAACCGGGACTGAAGCTTTCTTT. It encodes CASSLVYPTGTEAFF.

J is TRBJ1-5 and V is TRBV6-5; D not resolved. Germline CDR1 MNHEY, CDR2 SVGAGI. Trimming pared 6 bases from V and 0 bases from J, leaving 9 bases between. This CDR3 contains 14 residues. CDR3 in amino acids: CASRPQSSNQPQHF. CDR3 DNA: TGTGCCAGCAGACCACAGAGTAGCAATCAGCCCCAGCATTTT.

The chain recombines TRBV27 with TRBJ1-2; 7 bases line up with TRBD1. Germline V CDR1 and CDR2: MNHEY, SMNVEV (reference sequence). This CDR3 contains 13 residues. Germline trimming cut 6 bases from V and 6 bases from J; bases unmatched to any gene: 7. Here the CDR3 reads CASSTIRGDGYTF. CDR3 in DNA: TGTGCCAGCAGCACAATCAGGGGGGATGGCTACACCTTC.

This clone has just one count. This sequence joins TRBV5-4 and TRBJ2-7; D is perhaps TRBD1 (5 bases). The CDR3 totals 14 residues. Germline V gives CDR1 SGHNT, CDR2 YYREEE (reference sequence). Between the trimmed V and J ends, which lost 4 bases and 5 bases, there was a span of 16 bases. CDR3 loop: CASSPDSFSHEQYF. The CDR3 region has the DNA TGTGCCAGCAGCCCAGACAGTTTTTCCCACGAGCAGTACTTC.

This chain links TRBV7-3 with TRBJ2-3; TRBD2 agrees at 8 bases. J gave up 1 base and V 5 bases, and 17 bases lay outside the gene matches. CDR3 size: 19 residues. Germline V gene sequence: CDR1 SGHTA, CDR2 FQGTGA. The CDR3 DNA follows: TGTGCCAGCAGCCCCAGTCGTGGTGGGCTGACTAGCGGCACAGATACGCAGTATTTT. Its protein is CASSPSRGGLTSGTDTQYF.

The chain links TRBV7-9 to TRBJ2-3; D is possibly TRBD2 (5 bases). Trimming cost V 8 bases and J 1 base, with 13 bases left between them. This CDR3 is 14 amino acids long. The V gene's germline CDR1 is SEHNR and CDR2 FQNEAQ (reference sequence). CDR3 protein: CASERMEGTDTQYF. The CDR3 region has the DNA TGTGCCAGCGAGAGGATGGAGGGCACAGATACGCAGTATTTT.

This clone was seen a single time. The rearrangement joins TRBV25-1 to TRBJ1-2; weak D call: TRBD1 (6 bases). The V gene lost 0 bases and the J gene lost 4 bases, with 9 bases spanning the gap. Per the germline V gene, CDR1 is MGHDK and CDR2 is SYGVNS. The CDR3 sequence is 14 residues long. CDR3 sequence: CASSEYGGAYGYTF. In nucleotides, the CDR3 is TGTGCCAGCAGTGAATATGGGGGGGCCTATGGCTACACCTTC.